The sequence of this T cell receptor beta chain was determined in a study of T cells in Graves' hyperthyroidism and ophthalmopathy. The germline V gene has CDR1 KGHDR and CDR2 SFDVKD. V dropped 1 base and J dropped 5 bases, with 13 bases sitting between them. This CDR3 contains 16 residues. General observations from the study: Researchers found most expanded thyroid clonotypes above 0.001 in blood as well.

Graves' hyperthyroidism without ophthalmopathy progression within 18 months was termed stable. The diagnoses drew upon clinical symptoms, serum thyroxine and TRAb, thyroid ultrasound and orbital computed tomography. Amplified regions were TCR beta CDR3 sequences from RNA transcripts. A set of HTBI primers served as the primers for a first-round RT-PCR of the TCR CDR3. TCRdb passed the multiplex PCR reads through MiXCR, listing each CDR3 protein once. The sample consists of 90,000 to 120,000 distinct CDR3 sequences, 15% to 20% of them appearing once. Ten or more counts support this clonotype. The antigen remains unidentified.

This clonotype originated in a woman aged 45-65 years with Graves' hyperthyroidism. This rearrangement joins TRBV24-1 to TRBJ2-2; TRBD2 is a possible D gene (6 bases). Sequenced: blood. This CDR3 is CATSDFRAGRTGELFF. The CDR3 DNA is TGTGCCACCAGTGATTTCCGGGCAGGGAGGACCGGGGAGCTGTTTTTT.